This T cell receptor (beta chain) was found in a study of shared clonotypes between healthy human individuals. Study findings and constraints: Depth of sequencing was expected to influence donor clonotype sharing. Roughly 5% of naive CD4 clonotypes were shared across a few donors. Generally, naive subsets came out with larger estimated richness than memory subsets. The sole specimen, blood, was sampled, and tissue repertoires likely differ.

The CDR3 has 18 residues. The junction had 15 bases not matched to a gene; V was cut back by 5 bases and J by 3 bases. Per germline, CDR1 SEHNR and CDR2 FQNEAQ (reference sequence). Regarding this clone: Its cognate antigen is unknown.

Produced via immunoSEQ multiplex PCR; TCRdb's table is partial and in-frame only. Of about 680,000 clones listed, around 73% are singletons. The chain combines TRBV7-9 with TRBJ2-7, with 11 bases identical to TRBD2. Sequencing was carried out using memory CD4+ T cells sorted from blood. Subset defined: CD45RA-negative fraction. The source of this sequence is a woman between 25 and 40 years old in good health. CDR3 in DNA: TGTGCCAGCAGCCTTACGGGACTAGCGGTGGGCTTCGGCTACGAGCAGTACTTC. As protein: CASSLTGLAVGFGYEQYF.